This note documents a single T cell receptor (beta chain) sequence. The data stem from a study of memory CD4+ T cells and cytomegalovirus serostatus. The sort gate was single viable CD3+CD4+CD8-CD45RO+ cells for memory CD4+ T cells. V was clipped by 0 bases and J by 9 bases; unmatched bases: 1. CDR1 is SGHAT, CDR2 FQNNGV, per germline. The CDR3 is made up of 13 amino acids. TCRdb keeps only in-frame clones here, not all; method: immunoSEQ multiplex PCR. The repertoire holds 25,000 to 40,000 clones, with 65% to 80% as singletons. The rearrangement joins TRBV11-2 to TRBJ2-3; 9 nucleotides align to TRBD2. This TCR was recovered from an adult in good health and CMV-seronegative. Some clones in this sample may be carry-over from other donors' samples. Material for sequencing was memory CD4+ T cells from blood. The CDR3 sequence is CASSLERGGTQYF. The CDR3 nucleotides read TGTGCCAGCAGCTTAGAGCGGGGGGGAACGCAGTATTTT.